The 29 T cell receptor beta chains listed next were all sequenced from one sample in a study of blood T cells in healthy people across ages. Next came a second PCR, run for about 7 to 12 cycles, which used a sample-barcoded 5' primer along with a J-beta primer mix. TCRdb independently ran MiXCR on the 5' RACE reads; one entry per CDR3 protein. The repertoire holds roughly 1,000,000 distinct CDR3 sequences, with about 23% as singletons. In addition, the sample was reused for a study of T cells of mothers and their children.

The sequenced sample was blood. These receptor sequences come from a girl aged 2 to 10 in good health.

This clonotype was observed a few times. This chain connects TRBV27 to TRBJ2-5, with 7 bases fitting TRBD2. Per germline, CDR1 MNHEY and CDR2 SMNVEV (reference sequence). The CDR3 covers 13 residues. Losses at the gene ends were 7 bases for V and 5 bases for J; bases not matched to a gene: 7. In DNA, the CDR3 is TGTGCCAGCACATCTAGCGGTTTGGAGACCCAGTACTTC. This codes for CASTSSGLETQYF.

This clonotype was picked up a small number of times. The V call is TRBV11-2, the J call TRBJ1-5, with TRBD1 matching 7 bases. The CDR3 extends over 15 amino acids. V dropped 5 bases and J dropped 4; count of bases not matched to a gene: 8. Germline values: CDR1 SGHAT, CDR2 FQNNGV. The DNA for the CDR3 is TGTGCCAGCAGCACCACGACAGGGTCTAATCAGCCCCAGCATTTT. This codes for CASSTTTGSNQPQHF.

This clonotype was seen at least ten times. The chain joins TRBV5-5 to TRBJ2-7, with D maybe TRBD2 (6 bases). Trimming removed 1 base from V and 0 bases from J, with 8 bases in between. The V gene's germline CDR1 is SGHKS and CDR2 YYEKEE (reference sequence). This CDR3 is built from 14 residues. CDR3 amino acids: CASSLQGLSYEQYF. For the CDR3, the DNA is TGTGCCAGCAGCTTGCAGGGACTCTCCTACGAGCAGTACTTC.

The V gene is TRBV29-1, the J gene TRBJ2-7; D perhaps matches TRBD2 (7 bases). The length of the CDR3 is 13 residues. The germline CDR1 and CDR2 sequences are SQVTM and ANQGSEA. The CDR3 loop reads CNAGRGAWDEQYF. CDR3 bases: TGCAACGCCGGACGGGGGGCGTGGGACGAGCAGTACTTC.

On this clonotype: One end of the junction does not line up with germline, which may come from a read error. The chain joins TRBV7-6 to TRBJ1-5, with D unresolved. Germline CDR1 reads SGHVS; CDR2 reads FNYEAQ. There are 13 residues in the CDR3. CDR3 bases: TGTGCCGGCAGCTTACAGTGGAATCAGCCCCAGCATTTT. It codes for CAGSLQWNQPQHF. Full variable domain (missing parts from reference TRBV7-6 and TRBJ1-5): GAGVSQSPRYKVTKRGQDVALRCDPISGHVSLYWYRQALGQGPEFLTYFNYEAQQDKSGLPNDRFSAERPEGSISTLTIQRTEQRDSAMYRCAGSLQWNQPQHFGDGTRLSIL.

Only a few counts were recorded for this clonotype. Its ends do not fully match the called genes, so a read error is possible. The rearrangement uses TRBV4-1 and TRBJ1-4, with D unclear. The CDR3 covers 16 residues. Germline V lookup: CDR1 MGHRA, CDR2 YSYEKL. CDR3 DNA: TGCGCCAGCAGCCAACAGCAGACGGCAACTAATGAAAAGCTGTTTTTT. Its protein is CASSQQQTATNEKLFF.

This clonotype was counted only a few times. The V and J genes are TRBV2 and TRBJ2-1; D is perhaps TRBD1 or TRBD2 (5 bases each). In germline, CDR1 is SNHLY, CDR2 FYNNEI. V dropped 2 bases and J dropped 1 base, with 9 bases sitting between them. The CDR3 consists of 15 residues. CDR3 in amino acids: CASSEWGNSYNEQFF. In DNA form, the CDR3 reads TGTGCCAGCAGTGAATGGGGGAATTCCTACAATGAGCAGTTCTTC.

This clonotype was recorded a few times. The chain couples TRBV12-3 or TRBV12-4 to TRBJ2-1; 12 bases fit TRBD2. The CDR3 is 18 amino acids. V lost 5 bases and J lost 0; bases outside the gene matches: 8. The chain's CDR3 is CASSPSRLAGDSYNEQFF. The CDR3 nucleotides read TGTGCCAGCAGTCCATCCAGACTAGCGGGAGACTCCTACAATGAGCAGTTCTTC.

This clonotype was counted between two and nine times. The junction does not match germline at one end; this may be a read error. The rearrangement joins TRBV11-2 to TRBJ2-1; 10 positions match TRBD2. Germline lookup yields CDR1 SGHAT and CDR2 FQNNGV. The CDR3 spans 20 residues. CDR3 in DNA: TGTGCCAGCAGCTTATTCGGACGAGCGGGAGGGCCGAGCTCCTACAGTGAGCAGTTCTTC. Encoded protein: CASSLFGRAGGPSSYSEQFF.

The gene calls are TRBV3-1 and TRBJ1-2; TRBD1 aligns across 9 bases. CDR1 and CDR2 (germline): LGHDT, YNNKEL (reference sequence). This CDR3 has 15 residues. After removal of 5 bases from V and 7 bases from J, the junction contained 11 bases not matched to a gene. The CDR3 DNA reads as TGTGCCAGCAGCGGCCAGGACAGGGGAAAGTCTGGCTACACCTTC. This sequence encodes CASSGQDRGKSGYTF.

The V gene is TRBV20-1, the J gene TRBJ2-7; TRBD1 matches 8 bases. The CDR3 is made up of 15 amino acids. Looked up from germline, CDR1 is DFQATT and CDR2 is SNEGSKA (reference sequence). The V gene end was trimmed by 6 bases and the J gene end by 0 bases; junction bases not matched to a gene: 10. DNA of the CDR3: TGCAGTGCCCCTCGGACAGGGAAAAGCTCCTACGAGCAGTACTTC. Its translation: CSAPRTGKSSYEQYF.

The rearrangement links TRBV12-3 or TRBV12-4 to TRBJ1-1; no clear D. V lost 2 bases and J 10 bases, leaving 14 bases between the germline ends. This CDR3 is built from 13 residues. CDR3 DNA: TGTGCCAGCAGTTTATCTAAGAGGGCGAGAGCTTTCTTT. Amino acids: CASSLSKRARAFF.

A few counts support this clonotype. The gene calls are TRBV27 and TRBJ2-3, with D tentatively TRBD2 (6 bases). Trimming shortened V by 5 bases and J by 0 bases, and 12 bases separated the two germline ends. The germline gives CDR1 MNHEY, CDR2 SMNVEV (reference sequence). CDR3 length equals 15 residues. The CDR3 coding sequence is TGTGCCAGCAGTCCTTGGAGGGGAAGCACAGATACGCAGTATTTT. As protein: CASSPWRGSTDTQYF.

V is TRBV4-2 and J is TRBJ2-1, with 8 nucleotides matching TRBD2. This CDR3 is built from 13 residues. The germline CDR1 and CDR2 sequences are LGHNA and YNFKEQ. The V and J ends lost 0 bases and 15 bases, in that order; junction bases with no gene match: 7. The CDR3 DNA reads TGTGCCAGCAGCCAAGATCCGGCGACTAGCGCGTTCTTC. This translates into CASSQDPATSAFF.

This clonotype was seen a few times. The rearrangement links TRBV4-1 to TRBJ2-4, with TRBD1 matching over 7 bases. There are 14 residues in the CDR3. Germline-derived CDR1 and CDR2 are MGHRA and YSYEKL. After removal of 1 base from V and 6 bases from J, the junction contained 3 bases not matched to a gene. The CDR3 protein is CASSQAGGRNIQYF. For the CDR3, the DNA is TGCGCCAGCAGCCAAGCAGGGGGTAGAAACATTCAGTACTTC.

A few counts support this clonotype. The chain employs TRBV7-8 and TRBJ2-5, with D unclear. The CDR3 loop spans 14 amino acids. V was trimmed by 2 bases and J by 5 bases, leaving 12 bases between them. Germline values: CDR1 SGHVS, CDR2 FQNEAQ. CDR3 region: CASSLYPKKETQYF. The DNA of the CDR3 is TGTGCCAGCAGCTTATATCCTAAAAAGGAGACCCAGTACTTC.

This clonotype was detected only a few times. CDR3 DNA: TGTGCCAGCAGCCTTCGGGGGGGGAACACAGATACGCAGTATTTT. It codes for CASSLRGGNTDTQYF. This chain links TRBV12-3 or TRBV12-4 with TRBJ2-3; 8 nucleotides agree with TRBD2. The CDR3 totals 15 residues. V shed 6 bases, J shed 2 bases, and the junction held 7 bases outside the gene matches.

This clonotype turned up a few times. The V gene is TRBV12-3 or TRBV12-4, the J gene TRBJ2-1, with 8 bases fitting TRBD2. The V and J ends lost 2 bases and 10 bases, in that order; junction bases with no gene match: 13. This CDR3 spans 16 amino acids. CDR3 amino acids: CASSLIFFAGGGEQFF. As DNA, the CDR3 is TGTGCCAGCAGTTTAATCTTTTTTGCGGGAGGAGGCGAGCAGTTCTTC.

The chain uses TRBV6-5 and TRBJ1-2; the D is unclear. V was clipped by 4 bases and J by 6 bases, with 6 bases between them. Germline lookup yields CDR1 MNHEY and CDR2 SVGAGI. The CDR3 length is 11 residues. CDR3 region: CASSSQDGYTF. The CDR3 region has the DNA TGTGCCAGCAGTTCCCAAGATGGCTACACCTTC.

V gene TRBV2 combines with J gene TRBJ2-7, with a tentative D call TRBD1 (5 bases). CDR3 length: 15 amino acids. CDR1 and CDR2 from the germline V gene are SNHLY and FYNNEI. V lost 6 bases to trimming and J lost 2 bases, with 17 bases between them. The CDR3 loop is CASRRQRALAYEQYF. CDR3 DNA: TGTGCCAGCAGACGACAGAGAGCCTTGGCCTACGAGCAGTACTTC.

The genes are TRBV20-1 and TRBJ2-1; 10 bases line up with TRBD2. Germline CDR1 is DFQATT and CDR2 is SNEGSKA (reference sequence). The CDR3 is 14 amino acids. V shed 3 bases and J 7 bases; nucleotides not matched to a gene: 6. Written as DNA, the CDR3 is TGCAGTGCTAGTCGTCTAGCGGGAGTAAATGAGCAGTTCTTC. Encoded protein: CSASRLAGVNEQFF.

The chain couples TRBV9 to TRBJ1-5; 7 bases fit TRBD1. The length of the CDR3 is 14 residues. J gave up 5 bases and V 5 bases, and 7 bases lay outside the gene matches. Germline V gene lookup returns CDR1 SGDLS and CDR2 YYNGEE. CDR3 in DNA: TGTGCCAGCAGTGCGGGACAGAAATATCAGCCCCAGCATTTT. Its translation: CASSAGQKYQPQHF.

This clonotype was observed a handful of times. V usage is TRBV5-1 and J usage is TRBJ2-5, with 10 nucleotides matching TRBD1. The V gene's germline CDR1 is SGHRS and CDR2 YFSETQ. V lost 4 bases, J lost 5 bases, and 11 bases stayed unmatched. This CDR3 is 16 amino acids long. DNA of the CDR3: TGCGCCAGCAGCGCCCCCGGGACAGGGGACGGGGAGACCCAGTACTTC. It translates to CASSAPGTGDGETQYF.

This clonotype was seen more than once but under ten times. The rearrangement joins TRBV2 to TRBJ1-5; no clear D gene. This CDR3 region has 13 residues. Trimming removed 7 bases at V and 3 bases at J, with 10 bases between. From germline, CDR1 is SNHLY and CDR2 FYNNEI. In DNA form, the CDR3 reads TGTGCCAGCACCGCCAGCTCCAATCAGCCCCAGCATTTT. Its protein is CASTASSNQPQHF.

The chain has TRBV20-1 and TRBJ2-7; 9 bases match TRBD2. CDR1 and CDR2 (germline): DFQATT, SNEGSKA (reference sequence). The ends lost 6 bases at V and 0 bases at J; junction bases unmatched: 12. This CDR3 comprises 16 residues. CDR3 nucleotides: TGCAGTGCCCATGGGCCGGCTAGCGGGGACTCCTACGAGCAGTACTTC. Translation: CSAHGPASGDSYEQYF.

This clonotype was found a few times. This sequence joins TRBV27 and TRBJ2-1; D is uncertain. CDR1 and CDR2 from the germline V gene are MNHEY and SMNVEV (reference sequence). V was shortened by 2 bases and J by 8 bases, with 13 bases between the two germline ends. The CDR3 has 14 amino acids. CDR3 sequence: CASSLKPVGDEQFF. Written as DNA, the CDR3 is TGTGCCAGCAGTTTAAAGCCCGTTGGCGATGAGCAGTTCTTC.

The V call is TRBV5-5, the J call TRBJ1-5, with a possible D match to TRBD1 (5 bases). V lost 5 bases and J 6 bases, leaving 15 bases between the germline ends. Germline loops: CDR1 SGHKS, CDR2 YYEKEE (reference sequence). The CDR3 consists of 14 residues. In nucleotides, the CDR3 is TGTGCCAGCAGTTTTACAGGTATCGGTCAGCCCCAGCATTTT. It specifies CASSFTGIGQPQHF. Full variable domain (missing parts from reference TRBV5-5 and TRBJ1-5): DAGVTQSPTHLIKTRGQQVTLRCSPISGHKSVSWYQQVLGQGPQFIFQYYEKEERGRGNFPDRFSARQFPNYSSELNVNALLLGDSALYLCASSFTGIGQPQHFGDGTRLSIL.

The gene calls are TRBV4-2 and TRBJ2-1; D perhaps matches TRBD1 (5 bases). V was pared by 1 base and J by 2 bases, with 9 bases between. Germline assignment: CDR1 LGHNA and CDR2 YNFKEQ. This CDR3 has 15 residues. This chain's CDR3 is CASSQADSPYNEQFF. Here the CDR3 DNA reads TGTGCCAGCAGCCAAGCAGACAGTCCCTACAATGAGCAGTTCTTC.

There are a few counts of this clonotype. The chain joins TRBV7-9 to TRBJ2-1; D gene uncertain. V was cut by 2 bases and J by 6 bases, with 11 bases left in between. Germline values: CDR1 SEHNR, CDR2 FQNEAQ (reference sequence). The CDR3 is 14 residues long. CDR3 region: CASSLPLTSNEQFF. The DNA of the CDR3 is TGTGCCAGCAGCTTACCTCTTACTTCCAATGAGCAGTTCTTC.